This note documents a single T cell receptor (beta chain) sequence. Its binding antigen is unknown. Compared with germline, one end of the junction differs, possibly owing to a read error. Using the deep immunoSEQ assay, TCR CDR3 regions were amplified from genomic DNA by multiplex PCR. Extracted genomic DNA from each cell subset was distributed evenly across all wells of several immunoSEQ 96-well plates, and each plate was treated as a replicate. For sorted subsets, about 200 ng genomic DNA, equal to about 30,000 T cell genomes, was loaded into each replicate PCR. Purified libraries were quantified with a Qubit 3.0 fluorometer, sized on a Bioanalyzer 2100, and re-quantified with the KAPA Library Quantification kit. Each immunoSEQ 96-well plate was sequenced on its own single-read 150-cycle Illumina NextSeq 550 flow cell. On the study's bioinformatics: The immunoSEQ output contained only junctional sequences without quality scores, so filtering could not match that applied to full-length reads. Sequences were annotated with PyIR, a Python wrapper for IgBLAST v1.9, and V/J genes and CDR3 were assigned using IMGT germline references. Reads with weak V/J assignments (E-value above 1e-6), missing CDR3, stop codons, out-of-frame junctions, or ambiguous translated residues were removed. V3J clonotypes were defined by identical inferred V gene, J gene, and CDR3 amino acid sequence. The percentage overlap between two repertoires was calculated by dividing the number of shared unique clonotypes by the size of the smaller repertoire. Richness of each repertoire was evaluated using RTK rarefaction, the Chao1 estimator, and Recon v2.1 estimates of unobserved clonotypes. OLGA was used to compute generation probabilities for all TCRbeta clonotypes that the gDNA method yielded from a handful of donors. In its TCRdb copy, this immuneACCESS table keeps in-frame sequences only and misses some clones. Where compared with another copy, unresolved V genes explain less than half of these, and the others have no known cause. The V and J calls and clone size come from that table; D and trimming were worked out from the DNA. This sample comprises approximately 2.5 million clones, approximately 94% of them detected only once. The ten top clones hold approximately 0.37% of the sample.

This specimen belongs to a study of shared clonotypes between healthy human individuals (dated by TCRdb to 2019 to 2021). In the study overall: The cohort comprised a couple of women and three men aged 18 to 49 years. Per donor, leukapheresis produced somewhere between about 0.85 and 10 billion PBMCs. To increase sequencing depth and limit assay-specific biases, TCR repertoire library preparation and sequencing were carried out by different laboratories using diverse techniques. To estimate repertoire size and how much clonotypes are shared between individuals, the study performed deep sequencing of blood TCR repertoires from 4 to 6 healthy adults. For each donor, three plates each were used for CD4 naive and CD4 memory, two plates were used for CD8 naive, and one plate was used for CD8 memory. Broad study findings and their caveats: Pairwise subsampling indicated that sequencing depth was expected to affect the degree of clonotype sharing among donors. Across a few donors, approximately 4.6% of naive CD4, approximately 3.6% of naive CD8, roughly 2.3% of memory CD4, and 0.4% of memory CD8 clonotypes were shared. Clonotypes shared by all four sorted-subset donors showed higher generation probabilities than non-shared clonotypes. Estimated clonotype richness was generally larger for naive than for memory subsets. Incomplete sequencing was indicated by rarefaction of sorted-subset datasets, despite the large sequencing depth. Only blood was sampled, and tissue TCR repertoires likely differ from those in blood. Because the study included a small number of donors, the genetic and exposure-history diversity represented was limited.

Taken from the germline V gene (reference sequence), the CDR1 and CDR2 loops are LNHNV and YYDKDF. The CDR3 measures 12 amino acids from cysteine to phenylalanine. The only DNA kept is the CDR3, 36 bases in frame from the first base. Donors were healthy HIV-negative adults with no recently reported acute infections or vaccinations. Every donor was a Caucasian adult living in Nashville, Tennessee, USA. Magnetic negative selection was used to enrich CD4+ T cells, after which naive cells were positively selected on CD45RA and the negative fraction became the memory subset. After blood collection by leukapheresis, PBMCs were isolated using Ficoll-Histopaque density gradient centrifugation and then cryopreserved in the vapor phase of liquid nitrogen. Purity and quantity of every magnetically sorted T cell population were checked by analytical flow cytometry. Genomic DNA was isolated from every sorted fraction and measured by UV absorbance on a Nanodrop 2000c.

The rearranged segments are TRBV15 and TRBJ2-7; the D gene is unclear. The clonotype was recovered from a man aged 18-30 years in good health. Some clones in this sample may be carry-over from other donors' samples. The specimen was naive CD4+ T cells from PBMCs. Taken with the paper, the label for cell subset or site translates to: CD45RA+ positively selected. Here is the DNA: TGTGCCACCAGCAGAGATCGCCAGCCCCTGCACTTC. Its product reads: CATSRDRQPLHF.